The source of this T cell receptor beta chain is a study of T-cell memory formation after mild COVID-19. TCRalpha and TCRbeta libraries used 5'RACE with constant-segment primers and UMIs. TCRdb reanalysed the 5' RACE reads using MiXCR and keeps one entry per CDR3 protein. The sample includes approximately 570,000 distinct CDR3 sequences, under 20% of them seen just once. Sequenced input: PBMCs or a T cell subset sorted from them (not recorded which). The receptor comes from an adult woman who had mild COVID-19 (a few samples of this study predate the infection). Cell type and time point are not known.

The CDR3 DNA is TGCAGTGCTCTTAAGGGGGGGAGCTCCTACGAGCAGTACTTC. Translating it yields CSALKGGSSYEQYF. This chain uses TRBV20-1 with TRBJ2-7, with TRBD2 as a possible D gene (7 bases). Germline V gives CDR1 DFQATT, CDR2 SNEGSKA (reference sequence). This CDR3 has 14 amino acids. The V and J ends lost 5 bases and 0 bases respectively, with 14 bases between them.